The 22 T cell receptor beta chains presented below share a single source sample, sequenced in a study of cytomegalovirus exposure and HLA in healthy donors. The PCR ran on 60 Vbeta and 13 Jbeta primers. Profiling relied on immunoSEQ multiplex PCR, and the TCRdb table lists in-frame clones only, not all of them. The data show 100,000 or so clones, 81% seen once. The material sequenced was PBMCs. These receptors were obtained from a human donor in good health.

The chain links TRBV28 to TRBJ1-3; 7 positions agree with TRBD1. CDR1 MDHEN and CDR2 SYDVKM come from the germline V gene. V shed 2 bases and J 6 bases; nucleotides not matched to a gene: 10. The CDR3 contains 16 residues. The DNA for the CDR3 is TGTGCCAGCAGTTTACCCACGACAGGGCTCGAAAACACCATATATTTT. Translated: CASSLPTTGLENTIYF.

V and J are TRBV11-2 and TRBJ1-5; possibly TRBD1 for D (5 bases). The germline V gene encodes CDR1 SGHAT and CDR2 FQNNGV. The CDR3 is made up of 14 amino acids. Deletions cut 0 bases from V and 7 bases from J, with 10 bases between. CDR3 in DNA: TGTGCCAGCAGCTTAGATAGGGGCAGGCAGCCCCAGCATTTT. Translating gives CASSLDRGRQPQHF.

Concerning this clone: Mismatch with germline at one junction end may stem from a read error. The chain employs TRBV15 and TRBJ2-7; the match to TRBD1 covers 7 bases. Germline-derived CDR1 and CDR2 are LNHNV and YYDKDF (reference sequence). The CDR3 covers 12 residues. The CDR3 bases are TGTGCCACCAGTGGGACAGCTGACGAGCGGTACTTC. Translating gives CATSGTADERYF.

The gene calls are TRBV18 and TRBJ1-4; D is undetermined. CDR1 KGHSH and CDR2 LQKENI come from the germline V gene. There are 16 residues in the CDR3. V was shortened by 0 bases and J by 8 bases, with 16 bases between the two germline ends. DNA for the CDR3: TGTGCCAGCTCACCACCGCCAGGCCCGGAGCGGGAAAAACTGTTTTTT. This translates into CASSPPPGPEREKLFF.

This clone was seen more than once but under ten times. The chain is built from TRBV7-9 and TRBJ2-2; D might be TRBD1 (5 bases). Trimming stripped 7 bases from V and 4 bases from J, with 16 bases between. CDR1 is SEHNR and CDR2 is FQNEAQ in the germline V gene (reference sequence). CDR3 length: 15 residues. The CDR3 DNA sequence: TGTGCCAGCAAATCCCAGGGTGTGGGCACCGGGGAGCTGTTTTTT. Translation gives CASKSQGVGTGELFF.

This chain joins TRBV7-6 and TRBJ2-5, with 12 bases matching TRBD2. The CDR3 loop spans 15 amino acids. V shed 5 bases and J 4 bases; nucleotides not matched to a gene: 5. In germline, CDR1 is SGHVS, CDR2 FNYEAQ. CDR3 DNA sequence: TGTGCCAGCAGCCCACTAGCGGGGGGCGCAGAGACCCAGTACTTC. It encodes CASSPLAGGAETQYF.

The CDR3 protein is CASSGIPGQIVYGYTF. The CDR3 DNA reads as TGTGCCAGCAGTGGGATTCCGGGACAGATCGTCTATGGCTACACCTTC. V gene TRBV6-1 combines with J gene TRBJ1-2; 7 bases line up with TRBD1. This CDR3 region has 16 residues. The ends lost 4 bases at V and 4 bases at J; junction bases unmatched: 12. Germline V lookup: CDR1 MNHNS, CDR2 SASEGT.

Only a few counts were recorded for this clone. The chain carries TRBV4-1 and TRBJ2-3; 11 nucleotides line up with TRBD2. Germline loops: CDR1 MGHRA, CDR2 YSYEKL. The trim removed 4 bases at V and 6 bases at J, leaving 9 bases unmatched. The CDR3 is 16 amino acids. CDR3 sequence reads: CASSPIAGGPRDTQYF. For the CDR3, the DNA is TGCGCCAGCAGCCCAATAGCGGGGGGGCCCAGGGATACGCAGTATTTT.

CDR3 sequence reads: CSARQGEGDTQYF. The DNA for the CDR3 is TGCAGCGCCCGACAGGGCGAGGGAGATACGCAGTATTTT. The chain uses TRBV29-1 and TRBJ2-3; TRBD1 aligns across 7 bases. This CDR3 comprises 13 residues. In germline, CDR1 is SQVTM, CDR2 ANQGSEA. The trim removed 7 bases at V and 5 bases at J, leaving 9 bases unmatched.

The chain carries TRBV7-8 and TRBJ2-7; maybe TRBD1 (5 bases). The CDR3 is 15 amino acids. The V end lost 1 base, the J end lost 3 bases, and 13 bases lay between the germline ends. CDR1 and CDR2 (germline): SGHVS, FQNEAQ. CDR3 bases: TGTGCCAGCAGCTTAGAGGCAGGGAACTACTACGAGCAGTACTTC. It encodes CASSLEAGNYYEQYF.

V gene TRBV5-1 combines with J gene TRBJ2-7; possible D gene TRBD2, 6 bases. V lost 7 bases and J lost 5, with 22 bases in between. Germline CDR1 is SGHRS and CDR2 is YFSETQ. The CDR3 covers 15 residues. This CDR3 is CASAIAGTTRNEQYF. Here the CDR3 DNA reads TGCGCCAGCGCCATTGCGGGAACTACCCGGAACGAGCAGTACTTC.

The chain uses TRBV5-1 and TRBJ2-5; TRBD1 aligns across 11 bases. Germline CDR1 is SGHRS and CDR2 is YFSETQ. The CDR3 consists of 15 residues. Trimming took 4 bases from V and 5 from J; bases not matched to a gene: 7. CDR3 nucleotide sequence: TGCGCCAGCAGCCCCGGGACAGGGGGTCGGGAGACCCAGTACTTC. Its protein product is CASSPGTGGRETQYF.

The CDR3 protein is CASSLGQGDQETQYF. For the CDR3, the DNA is TGTGCCAGCAGCTTAGGGCAAGGGGACCAAGAGACCCAGTACTTC. This chain connects TRBV11-2 to TRBJ2-5, with D perhaps matching TRBD1 (5 bases). The CDR3 is 15 residues long. Deletions cut 1 base from V and 0 bases from J, with 9 bases between. The V gene's germline CDR1 is SGHAT and CDR2 FQNNGV.

The rearrangement joins TRBV12-5 to TRBJ1-5, with TRBD1 matching 7 bases. Trimming removed 6 bases from V and 0 bases from J; junction bases left unmatched: 5. This CDR3 is built from 15 residues. The germline V gene encodes CDR1 LGHNT and CDR2 FRNRAP. CDR3 in DNA: TGTGCTAGTGGAGCTGGGACAGTTAGCAATCAGCCCCAGCATTTT. Translating gives CASGAGTVSNQPQHF.

V usage is TRBV14 and J usage is TRBJ2-7; TRBD1 matches at 10 bases. Trimming cost V 3 bases and J 1 base; bases outside gene matches: 3. The CDR3 extends over 15 amino acids. CDR1 is SGHDN, CDR2 FVKESK, per germline. The CDR3 loop is CASSQWGQGSYEQYF. The DNA for the CDR3 is TGTGCCAGCAGCCAGTGGGGACAGGGGTCCTACGAGCAGTACTTC.

The chain combines TRBV18 with TRBJ1-4; the D is unclear. The germline gives CDR1 KGHSH, CDR2 LQKENI. V gave up 2 bases and J gave up 11 bases, with 15 bases separating them. The CDR3 sequence is 14 residues long. CDR3 sequence (DNA): TGTGCCAGCTCACCAGTGGGGAGCCTTGAGAAACTGTTTTTT. Its protein is CASSPVGSLEKLFF.

This chain connects TRBV7-3 to TRBJ2-1, with 8 bases fitting TRBD2. The CDR3 extends over 15 amino acids. CDR1 and CDR2 from the germline V gene are SGHTA and FQGTGA. V dropped 5 bases and J dropped 4; count of bases not matched to a gene: 7. The CDR3 loop is CASSVVAGQYNEQFF. For the CDR3, the DNA is TGTGCCAGCAGCGTCGTAGCGGGACAATACAATGAGCAGTTCTTC.

The genes are TRBV7-3 and TRBJ2-3; D unclear. Trimming shortened V by 1 base and J by 1 base, and 9 bases separated the two germline ends. The CDR3 is 15 amino acids. From germline, CDR1 is SGHTA and CDR2 FQGTGA. In DNA form, the CDR3 reads TGTGCCAGCAGCTTAAGAATGACTGGCACAGATACGCAGTATTTT. Encoded protein: CASSLRMTGTDTQYF.

The gene calls are TRBV7-6 and TRBJ2-7, with a possible D match to TRBD2 (7 bases). The CDR3 has 15 residues. Trimming took 8 bases from V and 6 from J, leaving 23 bases between them. The germline CDR1 and CDR2 sequences are SGHVS and FNYEAQ. In DNA, the CDR3 is TGTGCCAGCTCCTCCCGGGGGGCGCAAGGTAGCGAGCAGTACTTC. Translated, it gives CASSSRGAQGSEQYF.

This clone was detected once. The gene calls are TRBV27 and TRBJ2-2; 13 bases agree with TRBD2. CDR3 size: 20 residues. Germline values: CDR1 MNHEY, CDR2 SMNVEV (reference sequence). V was pared by 2 bases and J by 4 bases, with 13 bases of the junction left unmatched. CDR3 DNA sequence: TGTGCCAGCAGTTTACGGCCCATACTAGCGGGGGGGCATGTCACCGGGGAGCTGTTTTTT. Protein: CASSLRPILAGGHVTGELFF.

The CDR3 loop reads CASSPRSPRGTDTQYF. The DNA of the CDR3 is TGTGCCAGCAGCCCCCGGTCACCAAGGGGGACAGATACGCAGTATTTT. The V call is TRBV7-3, the J call TRBJ2-3; possible D gene TRBD1, 6 bases. The CDR3 covers 16 residues. V lost 5 bases and J lost 3, with 18 bases in between. Per germline, CDR1 SGHTA and CDR2 FQGTGA. The variable domain in full, completed from reference TRBV7-3 and TRBJ2-3, reads GAGVSQTPSNKVTEKGKYVELRCDPISGHTALYWYRQSLGQGPEFLIYFQGTGAADDSGLPNDRFFAVRPEGSVSTLKIQRTERGDSAVYLCASSPRSPRGTDTQYFGPGTRLTVL.

The J gene is TRBJ1-2, the V gene TRBV7-8; a weak D match, TRBD1 (6 bases). The CDR3 totals 17 residues. V lost 5 bases, J lost 3 bases, and 22 bases lay in between. Germline V gene lookup returns CDR1 SGHVS and CDR2 FQNEAQ. This chain's CDR3 is CASSTMGNRVEDYGYTF. CDR3 bases: TGTGCCAGCAGCACTATGGGGAACAGGGTCGAGGACTATGGCTACACCTTC.